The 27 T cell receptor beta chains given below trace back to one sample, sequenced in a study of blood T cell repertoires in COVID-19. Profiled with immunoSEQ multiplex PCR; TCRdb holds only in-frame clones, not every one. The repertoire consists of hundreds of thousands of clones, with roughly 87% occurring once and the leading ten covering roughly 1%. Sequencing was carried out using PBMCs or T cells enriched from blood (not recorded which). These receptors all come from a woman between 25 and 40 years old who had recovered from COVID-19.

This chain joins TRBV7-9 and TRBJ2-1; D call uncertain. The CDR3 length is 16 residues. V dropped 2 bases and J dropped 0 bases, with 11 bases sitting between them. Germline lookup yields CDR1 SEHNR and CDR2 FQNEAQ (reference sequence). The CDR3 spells CASSLQALYSYNEQFF. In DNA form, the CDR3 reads TGTGCCAGCAGCTTACAGGCGCTATACTCCTACAATGAGCAGTTCTTC.

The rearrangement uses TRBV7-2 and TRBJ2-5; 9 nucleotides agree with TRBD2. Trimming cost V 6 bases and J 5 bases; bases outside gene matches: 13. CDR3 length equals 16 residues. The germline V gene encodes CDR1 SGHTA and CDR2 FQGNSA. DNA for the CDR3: TGTGCCAGCAGTCCGACCGGGACTAGCTGGCTGGAGACCCAGTACTTC. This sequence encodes CASSPTGTSWLETQYF. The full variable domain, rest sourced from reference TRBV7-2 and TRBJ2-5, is GAGVSQSPSNKVTEKGKDVELRCDPISGHTALYWYRQSLGQGLEFLIYFQGNSAPDKSGLPSDRFSAERTGGSVSTLTIQRTQQEDSAVYLCASSPTGTSWLETQYFGPGTRLLVL.

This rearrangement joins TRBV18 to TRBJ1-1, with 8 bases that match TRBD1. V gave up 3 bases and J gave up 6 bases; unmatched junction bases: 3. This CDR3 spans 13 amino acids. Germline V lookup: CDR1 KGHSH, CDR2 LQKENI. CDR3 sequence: CASSPQGAAEAFF. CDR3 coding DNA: TGTGCCAGCTCACCCCAGGGGGCGGCTGAAGCTTTCTTT. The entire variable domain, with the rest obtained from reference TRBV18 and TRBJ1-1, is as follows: NAGVMQNPRHLVRRRGQEARLRCSPMKGHSHVYWYRQLPEEGLKFMVYLQKENIIDESGMPKERFSAEFPKEGPSILRIQQVVRGDSAAYFCASSPQGAAEAFFGQGTRLTVV.

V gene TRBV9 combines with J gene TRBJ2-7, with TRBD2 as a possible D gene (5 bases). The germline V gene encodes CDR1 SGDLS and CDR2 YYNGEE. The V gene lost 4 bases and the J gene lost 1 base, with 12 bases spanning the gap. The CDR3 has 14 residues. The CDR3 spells CASSPTGDSYEQYF. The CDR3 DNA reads TGTGCCAGCAGCCCGACCGGGGATTCCTACGAGCAGTACTTC.

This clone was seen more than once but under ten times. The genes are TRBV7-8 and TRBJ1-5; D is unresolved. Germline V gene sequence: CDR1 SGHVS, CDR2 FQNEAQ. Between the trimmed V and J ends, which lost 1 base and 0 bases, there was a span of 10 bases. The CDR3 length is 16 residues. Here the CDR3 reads CASSLDPGFSNQPQHF. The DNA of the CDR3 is TGTGCCAGCAGCTTAGACCCAGGCTTTAGCAATCAGCCCCAGCATTTT.

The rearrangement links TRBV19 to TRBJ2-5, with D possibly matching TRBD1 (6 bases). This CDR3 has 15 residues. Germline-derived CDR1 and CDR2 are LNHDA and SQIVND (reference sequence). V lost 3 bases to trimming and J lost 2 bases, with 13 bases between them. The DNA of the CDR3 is TGTGCCAGTAGTATGGGGGCGACCCATCAAGAGACCCAGTACTTC. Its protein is CASSMGATHQETQYF.

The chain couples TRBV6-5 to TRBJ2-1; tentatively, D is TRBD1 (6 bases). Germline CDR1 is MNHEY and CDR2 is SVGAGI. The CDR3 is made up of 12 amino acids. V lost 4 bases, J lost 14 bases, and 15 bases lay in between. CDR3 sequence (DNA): TGTGCCAGCAGTTTTGACAGGTCGGTTAAGTTCTTC. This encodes CASSFDRSVKFF.

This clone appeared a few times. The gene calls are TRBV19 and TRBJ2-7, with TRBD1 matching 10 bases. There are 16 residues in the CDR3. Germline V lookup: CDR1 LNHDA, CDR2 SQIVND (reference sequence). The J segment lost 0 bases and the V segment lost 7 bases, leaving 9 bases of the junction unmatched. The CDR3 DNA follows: TGTGCCAGTACCAAAACCGGGACAGGGGACTCCTACGAGCAGTACTTC. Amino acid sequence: CASTKTGTGDSYEQYF.

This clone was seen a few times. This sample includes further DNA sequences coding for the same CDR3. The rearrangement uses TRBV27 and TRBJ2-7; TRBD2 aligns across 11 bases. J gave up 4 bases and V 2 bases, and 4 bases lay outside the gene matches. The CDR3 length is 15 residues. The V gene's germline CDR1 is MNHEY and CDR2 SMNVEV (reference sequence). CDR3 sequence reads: CASSLTASGGYEQYF. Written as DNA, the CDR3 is TGTGCCAGCAGTTTAACGGCTAGCGGGGGGTACGAGCAGTACTTC.

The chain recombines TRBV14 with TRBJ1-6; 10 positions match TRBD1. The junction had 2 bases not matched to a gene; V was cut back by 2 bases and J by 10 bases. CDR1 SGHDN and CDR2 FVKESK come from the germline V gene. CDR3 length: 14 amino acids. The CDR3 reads CASSQTTGGSPLHF. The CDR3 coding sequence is TGTGCCAGCAGCCAAACGACAGGGGGCTCACCCCTCCACTTT.

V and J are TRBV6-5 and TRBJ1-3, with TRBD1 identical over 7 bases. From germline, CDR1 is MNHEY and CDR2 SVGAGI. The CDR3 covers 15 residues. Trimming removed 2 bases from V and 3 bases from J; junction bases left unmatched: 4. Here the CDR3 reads CASSYDRDLGNTIYF. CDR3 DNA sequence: TGTGCCAGCAGTTACGACAGGGATCTTGGAAACACCATATATTTT.

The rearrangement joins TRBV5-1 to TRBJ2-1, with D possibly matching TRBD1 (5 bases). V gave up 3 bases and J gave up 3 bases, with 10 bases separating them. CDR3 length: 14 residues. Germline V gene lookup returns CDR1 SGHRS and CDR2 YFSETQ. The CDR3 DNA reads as TGCGCCAGCAGCTCCGACAGATTCTACAATGAGCAGTTCTTC. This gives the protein CASSSDRFYNEQFF. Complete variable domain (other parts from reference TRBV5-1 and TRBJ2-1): KAGVTQTPRYLIKTRGQQVTLSCSPISGHRSVSWYQQTPGQGLQFLFEYFSETQRNKGNFPGRFSGRQFSNSRSEMNVSTLELGDSALYLCASSSDRFYNEQFFGPGTRLTVL.

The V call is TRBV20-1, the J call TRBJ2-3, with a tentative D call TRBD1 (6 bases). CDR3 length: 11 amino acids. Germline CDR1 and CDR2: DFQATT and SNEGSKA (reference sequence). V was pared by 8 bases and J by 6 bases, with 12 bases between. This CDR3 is CSLRTGDTQYF. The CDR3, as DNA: TGCAGTCTAAGAACAGGGGATACGCAGTATTTT.

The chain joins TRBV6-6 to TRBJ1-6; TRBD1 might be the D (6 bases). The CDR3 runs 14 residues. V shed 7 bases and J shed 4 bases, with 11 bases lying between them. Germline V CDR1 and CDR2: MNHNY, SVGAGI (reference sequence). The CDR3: CASTLGQYNSPLHF. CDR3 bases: TGTGCCAGCACCTTAGGACAGTATAATTCACCCCTCCACTTT.

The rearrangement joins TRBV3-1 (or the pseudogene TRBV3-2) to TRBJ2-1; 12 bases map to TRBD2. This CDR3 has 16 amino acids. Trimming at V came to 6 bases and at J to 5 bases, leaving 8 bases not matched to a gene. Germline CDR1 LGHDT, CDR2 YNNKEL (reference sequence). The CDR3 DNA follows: TGTGCCAGCAGGAGCAAACTAGCGGGGGGCAACAATGAGCAGTTCTTC. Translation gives CASRSKLAGGNNEQFF.

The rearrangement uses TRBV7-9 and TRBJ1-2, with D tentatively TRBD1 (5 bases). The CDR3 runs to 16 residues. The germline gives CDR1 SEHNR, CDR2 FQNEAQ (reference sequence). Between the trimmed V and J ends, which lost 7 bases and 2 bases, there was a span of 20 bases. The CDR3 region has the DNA TGTGCCAGCATCCCCAGTGGGGCCGGACCGAACTATGGCTACACCTTC. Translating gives CASIPSGAGPNYGYTF.

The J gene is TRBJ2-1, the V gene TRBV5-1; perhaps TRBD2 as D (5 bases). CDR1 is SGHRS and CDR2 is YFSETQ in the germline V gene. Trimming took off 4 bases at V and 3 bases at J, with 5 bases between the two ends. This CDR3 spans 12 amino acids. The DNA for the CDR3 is TGCGCCAGCAGCCGGGACTACAATGAGCAGTTCTTC. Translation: CASSRDYNEQFF. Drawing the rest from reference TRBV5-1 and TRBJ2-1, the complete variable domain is KAGVTQTPRYLIKTRGQQVTLSCSPISGHRSVSWYQQTPGQGLQFLFEYFSETQRNKGNFPGRFSGRQFSNSRSEMNVSTLELGDSALYLCASSRDYNEQFFGPGTRLTVL.

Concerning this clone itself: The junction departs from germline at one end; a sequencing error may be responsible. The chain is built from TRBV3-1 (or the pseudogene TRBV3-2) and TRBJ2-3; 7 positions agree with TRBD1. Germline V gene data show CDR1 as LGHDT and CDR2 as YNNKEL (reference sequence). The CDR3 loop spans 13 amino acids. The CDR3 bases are TGTGCCAGCACCCAAGGGGGCGCAGATACGCAGTATTTT. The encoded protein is CASTQGGADTQYF.

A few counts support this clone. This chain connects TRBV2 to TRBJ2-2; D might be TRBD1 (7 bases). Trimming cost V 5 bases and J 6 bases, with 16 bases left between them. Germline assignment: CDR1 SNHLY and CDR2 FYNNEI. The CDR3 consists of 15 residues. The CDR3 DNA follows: TGTGCCAGCAGTCGGAGCGGGCAGGGGGCCGGGGAGCTGTTTTTT. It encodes CASSRSGQGAGELFF.

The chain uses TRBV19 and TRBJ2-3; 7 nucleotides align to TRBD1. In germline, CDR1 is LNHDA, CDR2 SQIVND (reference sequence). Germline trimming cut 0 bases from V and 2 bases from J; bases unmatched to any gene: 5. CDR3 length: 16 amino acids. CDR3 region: CASSIDPDRLTDTQYF. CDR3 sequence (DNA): TGTGCCAGTAGTATAGACCCGGACAGGCTCACAGATACGCAGTATTTT.

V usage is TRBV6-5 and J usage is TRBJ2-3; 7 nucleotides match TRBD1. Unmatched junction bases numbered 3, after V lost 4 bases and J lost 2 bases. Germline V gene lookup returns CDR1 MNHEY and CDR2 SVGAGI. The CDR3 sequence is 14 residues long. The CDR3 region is CASSSGQATDTQYF. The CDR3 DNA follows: TGTGCCAGCAGTTCAGGACAGGCCACAGATACGCAGTATTTT.

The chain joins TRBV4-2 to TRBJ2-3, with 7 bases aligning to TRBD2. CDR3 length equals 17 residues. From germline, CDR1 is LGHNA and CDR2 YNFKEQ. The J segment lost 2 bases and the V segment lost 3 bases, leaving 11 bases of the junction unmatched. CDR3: CASSQAETSRPTDTQYF. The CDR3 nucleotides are TGTGCCAGCAGCCAGGCAGAGACTAGCAGACCCACAGATACGCAGTATTTT.

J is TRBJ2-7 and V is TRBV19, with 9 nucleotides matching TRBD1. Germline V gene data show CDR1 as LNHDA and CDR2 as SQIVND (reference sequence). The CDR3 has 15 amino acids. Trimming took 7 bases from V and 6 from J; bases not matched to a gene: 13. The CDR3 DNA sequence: TGTGCCAGTAAGCCTCAACAGGGGGCTGGAGGCGAGCAGTACTTC. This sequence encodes CASKPQQGAGGEQYF.

The CDR3 nucleotides read TGTGCCAGCAGCATTGCAGGGGGAACTAACTATGGCTACACCTTC. Translation gives CASSIAGGTNYGYTF. The chain links TRBV6-2 or TRBV6-3 to TRBJ1-2, with 7 nucleotides matching TRBD1. Germline trimming cut 6 bases from V and 0 bases from J; bases unmatched to any gene: 7. The CDR3 consists of 15 residues. The V gene's germline CDR1 is MNHEY and CDR2 SVGEGT.

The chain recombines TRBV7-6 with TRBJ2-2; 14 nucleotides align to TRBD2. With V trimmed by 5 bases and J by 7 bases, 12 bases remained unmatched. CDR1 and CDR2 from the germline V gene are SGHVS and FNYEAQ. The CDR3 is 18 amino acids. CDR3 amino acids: CASSPNRGLAGEIGELFF. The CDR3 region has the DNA TGTGCCAGCAGCCCCAATAGGGGACTAGCGGGGGAGATCGGGGAGCTGTTTTTT.

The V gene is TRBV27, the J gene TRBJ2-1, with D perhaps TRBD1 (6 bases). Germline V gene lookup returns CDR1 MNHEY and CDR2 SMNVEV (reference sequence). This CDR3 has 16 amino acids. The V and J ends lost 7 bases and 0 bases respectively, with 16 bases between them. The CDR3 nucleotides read TGTGCCAGCAATACAAACCGGGACATCTCCTACAATGAGCAGTTCTTC. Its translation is CASNTNRDISYNEQFF.

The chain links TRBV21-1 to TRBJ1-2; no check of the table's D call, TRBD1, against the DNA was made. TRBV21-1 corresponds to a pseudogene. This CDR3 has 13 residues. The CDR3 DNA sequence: TGTGCCAGCAGCAAAGCCCATAACTATGGCTACACCTTC. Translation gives CASSKAHNYGYTF.